The 21 T cell receptor beta chains presented below share a single source sample, sequenced in a study of post-analysis software for immune sequencing data. Prepared TCR beta cDNA libraries contained unique molecular identifiers. A single record per CDR3 protein comes from TCRdb applying MiXCR to the PCR reads. The table lists roughly 540,000 distinct CDR3 sequences, 30% to 40% of them singletons, with approximately 6% in the top ten. These receptors' targets are unknown. Study findings and constraints: Controls had lower frequencies than patients of about 5 TRBV segments, which included TRBV5-6, TRBV5-1 and TRBV20-1.

The specimen was blood. The receptors shown here come from a girl between 2 and 17 years old with multiple sclerosis.

This clonotype was counted many times. The rearrangement uses TRBV29-1 and TRBJ2-5, with a possible D match to TRBD2 (7 bases). Germline V gives CDR1 SQVTM, CDR2 ANQGSEA. Trimming stripped 2 bases from V and 4 bases from J, with 14 bases between. CDR3 size: 14 residues. CDR3 sequence reads: CSVERSAGAETQYF. CDR3 in DNA: TGCAGCGTTGAAAGGAGCGCGGGGGCAGAGACCCAGTACTTC.

This clonotype occurred many times. This chain joins TRBV20-1 and TRBJ2-5; D remains unclear. V dropped 7 bases and J dropped 2 bases, with 8 bases sitting between them. The CDR3 spans 11 residues. Germline V CDR1 and CDR2: DFQATT, SNEGSKA (reference sequence). Here the CDR3 reads CSGQDQETQYF. The CDR3 nucleotides are TGCAGTGGCCAGGATCAAGAGACCCAGTACTTC.

The V call is TRBV11-2, the J call TRBJ2-3; D might be TRBD2 (6 bases). The V gene lost 6 bases and the J gene lost 2 bases, with 12 bases spanning the gap. The length of the CDR3 is 14 residues. Per germline, CDR1 SGHAT and CDR2 FQNNGV. CDR3 loop: CASRVAVNTDTQYF. DNA for the CDR3: TGTGCCAGCAGGGTAGCGGTGAACACAGATACGCAGTATTTT.

The chain uses TRBV3-1 and TRBJ2-7; D gene uncertain. Germline-derived CDR1 and CDR2 are LGHDT and YNNKEL (reference sequence). The CDR3 length is 12 residues. V was pared by 0 bases and J by 4 bases, with 4 bases between. The CDR3 loop is CASSQDIYEQYF. For the CDR3, the DNA is TGTGCCAGCAGCCAAGATATATACGAGCAGTACTTC.

This clonotype appeared a few times. The chain joins TRBV6-5 to TRBJ2-4; TRBD1 agrees at 7 bases. Matching the DNA end better, TRBJ2-7 makes the J call doubtful. The CDR3 has 16 amino acids. Germline V gives CDR1 MNHEY, CDR2 SVGAGI. The chain's CDR3 is CASSYSIGGHLSEQYF. CDR3 sequence (DNA): TGTGCCAGCAGTTACTCGATAGGGGGCCATCTCTCCGAGCAGTACTTC.

The chain is built from TRBV6-6 and TRBJ2-5; D may be TRBD2 (6 bases). Germline V CDR1 and CDR2: MNHNY, SVGAGI (reference sequence). This CDR3 spans 14 amino acids. With 0 bases removed from V and 8 bases from J, the gap between germline ends came to 13 bases. The CDR3, as DNA: TGTGCCAGCAGTTACTCGGGACCGGGAGTAACCCAGTACTTC. This codes for CASSYSGPGVTQYF.

This chain joins TRBV9 and TRBJ2-1, with 8 bases lining up with TRBD2. The better agreement between TRBJ2-7 and the DNA end casts doubt on the J call. CDR1 is SGDLS, CDR2 YYNGEE, per germline. The CDR3 consists of 16 residues. CDR3 in amino acids: CASSVTSGNSYNEQYF. The CDR3, as DNA: TGTGCCAGCAGCGTAACTAGCGGAAACTCCTACAATGAGCAGTACTTC.

The V call is TRBV5-6, the J call TRBJ2-6; D unresolved. The CDR3 is 14 amino acids. CDR1 and CDR2 from the germline V gene are SGHDT and YYEEEE. Between the trimmed V and J ends, which lost 4 bases and 4 bases, there was a span of 9 bases. CDR3 in DNA: TGTGCCAGCAGCCCACGTTCCGGGGCCAACGTCCTGACTTTC. This translates into CASSPRSGANVLTF.

Here the CDR3 reads CASSPPLGPNEQFF. The CDR3 DNA follows: TGTGCCAGCAGTCCACCTTTGGGTCCCAATGAGCAGTTCTTC. V usage is TRBV12-3 or TRBV12-4 and J usage is TRBJ2-1; D is unresolved. The ends were cut back, 5 bases at V and 6 bases at J, with 14 bases in the middle. This CDR3 comprises 14 residues.

The chain joins TRBV13 to TRBJ2-7; D might be TRBD1 or TRBD2, each matching 5 bases. Germline loops: CDR1 PRHDT, CDR2 FYEKMQ (reference sequence). The CDR3 totals 11 residues. V was shortened by 1 base and J by 10 bases, with 8 bases between the two germline ends. The DNA of the CDR3 is TGTGCCAGCAGCTTAGAGGGACCCCAGTACTTC. As protein: CASSLEGPQYF.

This chain joins TRBV5-1 and TRBJ1-1; D ambiguous. The CDR3 extends over 14 amino acids. The germline V and J ends were trimmed by 7 bases and 1 base, with 14 bases remaining between them. Germline-derived CDR1 and CDR2 are SGHRS and YFSETQ. CDR3 protein: CASRLRTENTEAFF. Written as DNA, the CDR3 is TGCGCCAGCCGCCTTAGGACGGAGAACACTGAAGCTTTCTTT.

The rearrangement joins TRBV20-1 to TRBJ1-5, with D possibly matching TRBD1 (6 bases). V lost 0 bases to trimming and J lost 0 bases, with 12 bases between them. Looked up from germline, CDR1 is DFQATT and CDR2 is SNEGSKA (reference sequence). This CDR3 has 16 residues. The CDR3 sequence: CSARDGGPYSNQPQHF. DNA of the CDR3: TGCAGTGCTAGAGATGGGGGGCCCTATAGCAATCAGCCCCAGCATTTT.

This clonotype has more than one count but fewer than ten. The J gene is TRBJ2-3, the V gene TRBV25-1; D is tentatively TRBD1 or TRBD2 (5 bases each). The CDR3 is 13 amino acids. V dropped 6 bases and J dropped 6 bases, with 13 bases sitting between them. Germline assignment: CDR1 MGHDK and CDR2 SYGVNS. CDR3 sequence reads: CASSGAWGDTQYF. The CDR3 bases are TGTGCCAGCAGCGGGGCCTGGGGGGATACGCAGTATTTT.

The chain employs TRBV4-1 and TRBJ2-1; TRBD2 matches 8 bases. Germline CDR1 and CDR2: MGHRA and YSYEKL. The V gene end was trimmed by 5 bases and the J gene end by 6 bases; junction bases not matched to a gene: 12. This CDR3 has 16 residues. As DNA, the CDR3 is TGCGCCAGCAGCAGCCCCGGGACTAGAACTCTCAATGAGCAGTTCTTC. The encoded protein is CASSSPGTRTLNEQFF.

The chain is built from TRBV6-1 and TRBJ1-5; TRBD1 aligns across 12 bases. V shed 8 bases and J 5 bases; nucleotides not matched to a gene: 7. The CDR3 covers 15 residues. Germline loops: CDR1 MNHNS, CDR2 SASEGT. In nucleotides, the CDR3 is TGTGCCAGCCGCCGGGACAGGGGGCGCGATCAGCCCCAGCATTTT. Translation: CASRRDRGRDQPQHF.

This clonotype has a handful of counts. The chain combines TRBV29-1 with TRBJ2-1; tentative D call: TRBD2 (5 bases). The germline V gene encodes CDR1 SQVTM and CDR2 ANQGSEA. V was clipped by 0 bases and J by 8 bases, with 11 bases between them. CDR3 length equals 13 residues. The CDR3 region has the DNA TGCAGCGTTGAAGATATCAACGGGGATGAGCAGTTCTTC. Protein sequence: CSVEDINGDEQFF.

This rearrangement joins TRBV20-1 to TRBJ2-4; 7 positions agree with TRBD2. The J call is uncertain, as TRBJ2-7 better fits the DNA end. Germline V lookup: CDR1 DFQATT, CDR2 SNEGSKA (reference sequence). This CDR3 contains 16 residues. The CDR3 region has the DNA TGCAGTGCTAGAGATTATGGCGGGAGTGCAGCCTACGAGCAGTACTTC. Its protein product is CSARDYGGSAAYEQYF.

The genes are TRBV10-3 and TRBJ2-5, with D perhaps being TRBD1 or TRBD2 (5 bases each). V lost 2 bases to trimming and J lost 1 base, with 17 bases between them. There are 17 residues in the CDR3. Germline V gives CDR1 ENHRY, CDR2 SYGVKD. Here the CDR3 reads CAISERPGTRGQETQYF. In DNA form, the CDR3 reads TGTGCCATCAGTGAGCGTCCCGGGACCCGAGGCCAAGAGACCCAGTACTTC.

This clonotype was detected a few times. The gene calls are TRBV10-3 and TRBJ1-6, with D perhaps TRBD1 (6 bases). Germline CDR1 ENHRY, CDR2 SYGVKD. The V end was cut by 10 bases, the J end by 8 bases, with 18 bases between. CDR3 length equals 14 residues. The CDR3: CATRVGGHYSPLHF. The CDR3 nucleotides read TGTGCCACCCGAGTGGGGGGGCACTATTCACCCCTCCACTTT.

V and J are TRBV12-3 or TRBV12-4 and TRBJ1-4; 8 positions match TRBD1. The length of the CDR3 is 16 residues. V was pared by 5 bases and J by 11 bases, with 16 bases of the junction left unmatched. The CDR3 region has the DNA TGTGCCAGCAGTCCGAGGACAGGGCTCGGGCTGGGGAAACTGTTTTTT. It specifies CASSPRTGLGLGKLFF.

The chain couples TRBV10-1 to TRBJ2-1; D may be TRBD1 (5 bases). CDR3 length equals 15 residues. The germline gives CDR1 WNHNN, CDR2 SYGVQD (reference sequence). The germline V and J ends were trimmed by 0 bases and 2 bases, with 8 bases remaining between them. The CDR3 region has the DNA TGCGCCAGCAGTGAGTCTTTGGGGCCCTACAATGAGCAGTTCTTC. This encodes CASSESLGPYNEQFF.